Listed below are T cell receptor beta chains from one sample, sequenced in a study of CD8 T cells in ankylosing spondylitis. TCRdb reanalysed the 5' RACE reads using MiXCR and keeps one entry per CDR3 protein. The sample lists a few hundred thousand distinct CDR3 sequences, 8% occurring once. The sequencing sample was made of blood, either unsorted or a sorted T cell fraction (not recorded which). Every receptor here comes from a male donor with ankylosing spondylitis. Each CDR3 is given with its conserved first and last residue. The D gene is left open where the match is weak. Only part of the rows carry a size: once, few, many, or a class if the clone is expanded.

J gene	V gene	clone size	D gene	CDR3 DNA	CDR3 protein
TRBJ2-5	TRBV5-1	few	TRBD2	TGCGCCAGCAGCAGCTCTAGCGGGAGGGCCAAAGAGACCCAGTACTTC	CASSSSSGRAKETQYF
TRBJ1-5	TRBV27	many	TRBD1	TGTGCCAGCCGGACAGGGACGGGCAATCAGCCCCAGCATTTT	CASRTGTGNQPQHF
TRBJ2-1	TRBV29-1	many	TRBD2	TGCAGCGTTGTTGTACTAGCGAACAATGAGCAGTTCTTC	CSVVVLANNEQFF
TRBJ2-1	TRBV20-1	-	-	TGCAGTGCTAGCTCTCACCTAAGCTCCTACAATGAGCAGTTCTTC	CSASSHLSSYNEQFF
TRBJ1-5	TRBV6-5	many	TRBD1	TGTGCCAGCAGTTACAGGGGCTCGACAGGGCAGCCCCAGCATTTT	CASSYRGSTGQPQHF
TRBJ2-7	TRBV9	-	-	TGTGCCAGCAGCGAAGGGACCTTCACGGACGAGCAGTACTTC	CASSEGTFTDEQYF
TRBJ2-2	TRBV4-1	-	-	TGCGCCAGCAGCCAAGTGGTAGCCGGGGAGCTGTTTTTT	CASSQVVAGELFF
TRBJ1-2	TRBV7-9	many	-	TGTGCCAGCAGCGGAAGAGGGAGGGTCTATGGCTACACCTTC	CASSGRGRVYGYTF
TRBJ2-5	TRBV12-3/TRBV12-4	few	-	TGTGCCAGCAGTTCCCCACCCAGCCTTTGGGGGAAAGAGACCCAGTACTTC	CASSSPPSLWGKETQYF
TRBJ2-3	TRBV5-1	-	-	TGCGCCAGCAGGGCCGAGGTACACACAGATACGCAGTATTTT	CASRAEVHTDTQYF
TRBJ2-3	TRBV9	-	-	TGTGCCAGCAGCGTCCTACCGGGGCGCACAGATACGCAGTATTTT	CASSVLPGRTDTQYF
TRBJ1-1	TRBV12-5	few	-	TGTGCTAGTGGGATCCCCCGGGGGCGGGTCACTGAAGCTTTCTTT	CASGIPRGRVTEAFF
TRBJ2-5	TRBV5-1	many	TRBD2	TGCGCCAGCAGCCCTCGGACTAGCAGCCAAGAGACCCAGTACTTC	CASSPRTSSQETQYF
TRBJ2-6	TRBV7-8	few	TRBD1	TGTGCCAGCAGCTTAGCGGGACAGAAGGAATACGTCCTGACTTTC	CASSLAGQKEYVLTF
TRBJ2-1	TRBV12-3/TRBV12-4	-	-	TGTGCCAGCAGTTCTAGGAGCTCCTACAATGAGCAGTTCTTC	CASSSRSSYNEQFF
TRBJ1-2	TRBV5-5	-	-	TGTGCCAGCAGCTTGGACAGGGTAGTTGTTGGCTACACCTTC	CASSLDRVVVGYTF
TRBJ2-5	TRBV6-2/TRBV6-3	few	-	TGTGCCAGCAGTTGGACAGAAGAGACCCAGTACTTC	CASSWTEETQYF
TRBJ2-5	TRBV29-1	few	TRBD2	TGCAGCGTCCTCCTCGGGACTAGCGGGGTCCAAGAGACCCAGTACTTC	CSVLLGTSGVQETQYF
TRBJ2-1	TRBV5-1	-	TRBD1	TGCGCCAGCAGCTTGGCCGGGACAGCCTACAATGAGCAGTTCTTC	CASSLAGTAYNEQFF
TRBJ2-6	TRBV6-2/TRBV6-3	-	-	TGTGCCAGCAGCAAACCGGGTGCAGGGCCCGGGGCCAACGTCCTGACTTTC	CASSKPGAGPGANVLTF
TRBJ2-5	TRBV5-6	few	-	TGTGCCAGCAGCATCCTGGCGAGTAAAGAGACCCAGTACTTC	CASSILASKETQYF
TRBJ2-7	TRBV20-1	few	TRBD2	TGCAGTGCTAGAGGACTAGCGGACCAGTGGGAGCAGTACTTC	CSARGLADQWEQYF
TRBJ2-1	TRBV9	few	TRBD2	TGTGCCAGCAGCGTAGACCTAGCGGGAAATGAGCAGTTCTTC	CASSVDLAGNEQFF
TRBJ2-4	TRBV2	few	TRBD2	TGTGCCAGCACTCTAGCGGGAGTAAACATTCAGTACTTC	CASTLAGVNIQYF
TRBJ2-3	TRBV12-3/TRBV12-4	many	-	TGTGCCAGCAGTGCCCGGACTGCGGGCGATACGCAGTATTTT	CASSARTAGDTQYF
TRBJ2-7	TRBV29-1	many	TRBD2	TGCAGCGCCGTAGCGGGAGGGCCTGGCGAGCAGTACTTC	CSAVAGGPGEQYF
TRBJ1-2	TRBV18	many	-	TGTGCCAGCTCACCACGGGCTGGTAACTATGGCTACACCTTC	CASSPRAGNYGYTF
TRBJ2-5	TRBV18	-	-	TGTGCCAGCTCACCACCTGCGCTGGGTAAAGCCCAGTACTTC	CASSPPALGKAQYF
TRBJ2-5	TRBV5-1	many	TRBD1	TGCGCCAGCAGCTTGGGACAGGGGGCCCAAGAGACCCAGTACTTC	CASSLGQGAQETQYF
TRBJ1-2	TRBV3-1	few	TRBD1	TGTGCCAGCAGCCAAGTACGGGGGACAGGGGGTGGCTACACCTTC	CASSQVRGTGGGYTF
TRBJ2-7	TRBV6-5	few	-	TGTGCCAGCAGTTCCTTGGCCAAAGGAGGCGACGAGCAGTACTTC	CASSSLAKGGDEQYF
TRBJ1-6	TRBV19	-	-	TGTGCCAGCCGAGTAGATGGACGGAATAATTCACCCCTCCACTTT	CASRVDGRNNSPLHF
TRBJ1-4	TRBV5-1	few	-	TGCGCCAGCAGTTGGACAGACCTTAATGAAAAACTGTTTTTT	CASSWTDLNEKLFF
TRBJ1-1	TRBV12-3/TRBV12-4	few	-	TGTGCCAGCAGTTTTCATTTGGGCCGTGGTACTGAAGCTTTCTTT	CASSFHLGRGTEAFF
TRBJ2-1	TRBV19	many	-	TGTGCCAGTCGCCGTGGGCGGTACAATGAGCAGTTCTTC	CASRRGRYNEQFF
TRBJ2-1	TRBV12-3/TRBV12-4	-	TRBD2	TGTGCCAGCAGCTCGGGACTAGCGGCTAACAATGAGCAGTTCTTC	CASSSGLAANNEQFF
TRBJ2-5	TRBV28	few	-	TGTGCCAGCAGTTTAAACCCGGTCACAGGGCGAATGATGGAGACCCAGTACTTC	CASSLNPVTGRMMETQYF
TRBJ2-5	TRBV11-3	-	-	TGTGCCAGCACCGCCCCAGGGCTCGCGGCCCAGTACTTC	CASTAPGLAAQYF
TRBJ2-1	TRBV20-1	-	TRBD2	TGCAGTGCTATTGGACTAGCGGGAGGTACCTACAATGAGCAGTTCTTC	CSAIGLAGGTYNEQFF
TRBJ1-2	TRBV4-1	few	TRBD1	TGCGCCAGCAGCCGGGCTACCGGGACAGAAACCTATGGCTACACCTTC	CASSRATGTETYGYTF
TRBJ2-3	TRBV7-9	-	-	TGTGCCAGCAGCACCCAGGGGGATACGCAGTATTTT	CASSTQGDTQYF